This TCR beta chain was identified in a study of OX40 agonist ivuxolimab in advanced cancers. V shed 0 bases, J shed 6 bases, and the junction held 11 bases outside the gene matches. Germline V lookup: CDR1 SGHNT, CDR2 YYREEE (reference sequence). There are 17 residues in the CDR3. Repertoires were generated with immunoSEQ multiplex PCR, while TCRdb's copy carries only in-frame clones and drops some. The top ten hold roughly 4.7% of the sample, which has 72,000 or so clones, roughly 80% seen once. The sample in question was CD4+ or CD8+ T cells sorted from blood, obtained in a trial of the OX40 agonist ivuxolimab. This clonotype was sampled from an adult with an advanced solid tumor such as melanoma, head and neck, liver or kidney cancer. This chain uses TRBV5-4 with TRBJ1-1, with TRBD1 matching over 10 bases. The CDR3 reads CASSLAGGTGVSSEAFF. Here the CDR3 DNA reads TGTGCCAGCAGCTTGGCCGGGGGGACAGGGGTAAGCTCTGAAGCTTTCTTT.